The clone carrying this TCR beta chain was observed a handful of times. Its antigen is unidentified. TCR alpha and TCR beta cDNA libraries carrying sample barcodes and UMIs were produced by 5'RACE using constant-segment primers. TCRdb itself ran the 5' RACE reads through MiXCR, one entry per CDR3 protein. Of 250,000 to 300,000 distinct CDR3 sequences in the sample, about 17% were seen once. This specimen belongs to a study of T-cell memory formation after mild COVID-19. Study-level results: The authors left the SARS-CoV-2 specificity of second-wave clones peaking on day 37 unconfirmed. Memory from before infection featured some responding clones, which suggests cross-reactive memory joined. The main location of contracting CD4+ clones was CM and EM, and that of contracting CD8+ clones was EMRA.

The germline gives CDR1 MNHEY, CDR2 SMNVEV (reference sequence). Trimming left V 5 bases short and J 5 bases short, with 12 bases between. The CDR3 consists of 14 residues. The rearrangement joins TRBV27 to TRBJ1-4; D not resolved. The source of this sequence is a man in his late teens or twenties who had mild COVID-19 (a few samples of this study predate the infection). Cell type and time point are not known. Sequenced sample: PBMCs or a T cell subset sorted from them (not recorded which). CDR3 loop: CASSPGLANEKLFF. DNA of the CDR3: TGTGCCAGCAGTCCCGGGCTGGCGAATGAAAAACTGTTTTTT.